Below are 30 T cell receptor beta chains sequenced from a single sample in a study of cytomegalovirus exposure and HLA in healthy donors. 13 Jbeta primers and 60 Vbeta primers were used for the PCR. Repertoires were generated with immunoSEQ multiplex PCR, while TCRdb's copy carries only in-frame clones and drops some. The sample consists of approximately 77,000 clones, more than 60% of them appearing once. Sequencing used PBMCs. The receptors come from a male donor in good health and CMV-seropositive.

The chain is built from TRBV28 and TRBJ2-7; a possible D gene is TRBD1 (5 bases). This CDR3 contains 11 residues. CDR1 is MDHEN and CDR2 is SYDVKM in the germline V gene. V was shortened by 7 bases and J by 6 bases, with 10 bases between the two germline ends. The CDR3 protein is CASIRTSEQYF. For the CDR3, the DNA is TGTGCCAGCATAAGGACATCCGAGCAGTACTTC.

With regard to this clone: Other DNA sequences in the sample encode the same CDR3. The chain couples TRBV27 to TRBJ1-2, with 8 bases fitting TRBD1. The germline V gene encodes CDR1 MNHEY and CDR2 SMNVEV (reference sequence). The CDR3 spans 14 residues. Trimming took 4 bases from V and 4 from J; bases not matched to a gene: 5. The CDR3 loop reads CASSSLDRAYGYTF. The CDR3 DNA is TGTGCCAGCAGTTCCTTGGACAGGGCCTATGGCTACACCTTC.

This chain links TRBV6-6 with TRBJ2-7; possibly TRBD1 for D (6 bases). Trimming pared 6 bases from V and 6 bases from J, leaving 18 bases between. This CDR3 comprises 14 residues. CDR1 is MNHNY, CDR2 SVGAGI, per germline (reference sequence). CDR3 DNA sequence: TGTGCCAGCAGCCAGGAACAGGGTCTCGGCGAGCAGTACTTC. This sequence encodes CASSQEQGLGEQYF.

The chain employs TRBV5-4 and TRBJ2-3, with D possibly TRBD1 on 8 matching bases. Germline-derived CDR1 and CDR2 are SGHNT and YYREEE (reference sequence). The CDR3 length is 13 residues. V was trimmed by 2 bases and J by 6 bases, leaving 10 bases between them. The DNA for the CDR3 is TGTGCCAGCAGCTTACAGGGGGGGGATACGCAGTATTTT. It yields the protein CASSLQGGDTQYF.

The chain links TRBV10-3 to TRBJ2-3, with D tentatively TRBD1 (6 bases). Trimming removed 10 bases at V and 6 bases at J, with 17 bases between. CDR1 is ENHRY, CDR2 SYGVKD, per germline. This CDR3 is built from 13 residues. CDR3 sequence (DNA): TGTGCCACCTCACAGGGCCTCGGGGATACGCAGTATTTT. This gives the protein CATSQGLGDTQYF.

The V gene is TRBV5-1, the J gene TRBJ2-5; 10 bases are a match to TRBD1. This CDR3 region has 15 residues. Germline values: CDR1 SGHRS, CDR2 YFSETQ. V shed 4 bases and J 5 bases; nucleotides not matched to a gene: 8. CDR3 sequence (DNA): TGCGCCAGCAGCACCGGACAGGGGGATAGCGAGACCCAGTACTTC. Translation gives CASSTGQGDSETQYF.

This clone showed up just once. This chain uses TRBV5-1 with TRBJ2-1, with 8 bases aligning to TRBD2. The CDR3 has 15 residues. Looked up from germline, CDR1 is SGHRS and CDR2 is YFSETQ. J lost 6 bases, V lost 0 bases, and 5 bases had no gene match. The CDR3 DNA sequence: TGCGCCAGCAGCTTGGTACTAGCGGTGGGCAATGAGCAGTTCTTC. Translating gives CASSLVLAVGNEQFF. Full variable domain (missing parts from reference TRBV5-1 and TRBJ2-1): KAGVTQTPRYLIKTRGQQVTLSCSPISGHRSVSWYQQTPGQGLQFLFEYFSETQRNKGNFPGRFSGRQFSNSRSEMNVSTLELGDSALYLCASSLVLAVGNEQFFGPGTRLTVL.

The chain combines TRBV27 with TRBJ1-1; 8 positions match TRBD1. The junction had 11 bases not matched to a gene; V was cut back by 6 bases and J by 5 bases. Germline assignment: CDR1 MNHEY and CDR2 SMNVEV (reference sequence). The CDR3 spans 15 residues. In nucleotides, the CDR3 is TGTGCCAGCAGAAACCGACAGGGGAGTGTTACTGAAGCTTTCTTT. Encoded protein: CASRNRQGSVTEAFF.

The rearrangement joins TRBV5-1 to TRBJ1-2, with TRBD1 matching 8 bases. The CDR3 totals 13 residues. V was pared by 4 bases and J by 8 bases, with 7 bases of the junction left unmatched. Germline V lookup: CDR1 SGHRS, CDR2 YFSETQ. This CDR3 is CASSPWTGYGYTF. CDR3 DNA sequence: TGCGCCAGCAGCCCGTGGACAGGGTACGGCTACACCTTC.

The CDR3: CASSLQGLPLHF. DNA for the CDR3: TGTGCCAGTAGTCTACAGGGTTTACCCCTCCACTTT. The V call is TRBV19, the J call TRBJ1-6; possibly TRBD1 for D (6 bases). This CDR3 comprises 12 residues. Germline V gives CDR1 LNHDA, CDR2 SQIVND (reference sequence). Between the trimmed V and J ends, which lost 5 bases and 12 bases, there was a span of 11 bases.

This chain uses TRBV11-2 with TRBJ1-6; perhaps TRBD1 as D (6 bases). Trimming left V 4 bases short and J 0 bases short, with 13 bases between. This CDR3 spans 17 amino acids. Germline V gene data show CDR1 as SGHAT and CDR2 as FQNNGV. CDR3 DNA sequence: TGTGCCAGCAGCTCCACGAGGGGGAGCTCCTATAATTCACCCCTCCACTTT. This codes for CASSSTRGSSYNSPLHF.

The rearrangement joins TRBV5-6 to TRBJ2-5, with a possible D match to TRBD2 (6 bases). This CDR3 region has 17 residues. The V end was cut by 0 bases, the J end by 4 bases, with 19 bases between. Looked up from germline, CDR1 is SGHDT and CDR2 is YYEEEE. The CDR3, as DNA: TGTGCCAGCAGCTTGGGAGGTTCGCGCGGGGTCAGAGAGACCCAGTACTTC. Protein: CASSLGGSRGVRETQYF.

The CDR3 DNA reads TGTGCCAGCAGCAAAAAAGGGACAGAGAACACTGAAGCTTTCTTT. Residues: CASSKKGTENTEAFF. The chain uses TRBV21-1 and TRBJ1-1; TRBD1 is the table's D call and was not checked against the DNA. TRBV21-1 represents a pseudogene. The CDR3 runs to 15 residues.

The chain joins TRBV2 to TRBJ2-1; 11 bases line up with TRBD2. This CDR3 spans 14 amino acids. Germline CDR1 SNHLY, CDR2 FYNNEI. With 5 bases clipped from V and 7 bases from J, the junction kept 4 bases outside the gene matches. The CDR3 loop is CASSSRLAGNEQFF. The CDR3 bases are TGTGCCAGCAGTTCGAGACTAGCGGGAAATGAGCAGTTCTTC.

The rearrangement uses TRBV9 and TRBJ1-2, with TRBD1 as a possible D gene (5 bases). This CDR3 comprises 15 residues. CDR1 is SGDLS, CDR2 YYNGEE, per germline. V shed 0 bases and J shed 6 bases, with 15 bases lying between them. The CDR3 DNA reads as TGTGCCAGCAGCGTAGAAGGACGTCTAGGGGATGGCTACACCTTC. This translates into CASSVEGRLGDGYTF.

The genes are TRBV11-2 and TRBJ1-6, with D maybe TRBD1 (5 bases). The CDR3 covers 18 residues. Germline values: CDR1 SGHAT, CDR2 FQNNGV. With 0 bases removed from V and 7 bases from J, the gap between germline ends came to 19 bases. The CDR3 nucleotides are TGTGCCAGCAGCTTAGATTATGGGGGGTGGTCCTCGAATTCACCCCTCCACTTT. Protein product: CASSLDYGGWSSNSPLHF.

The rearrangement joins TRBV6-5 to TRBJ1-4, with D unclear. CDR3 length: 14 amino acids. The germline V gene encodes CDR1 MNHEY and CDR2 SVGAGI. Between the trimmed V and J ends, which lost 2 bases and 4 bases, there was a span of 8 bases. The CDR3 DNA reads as TGTGCCAGCAGTTACGACGGGTTTAATGAAAAACTGTTTTTT. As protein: CASSYDGFNEKLFF.

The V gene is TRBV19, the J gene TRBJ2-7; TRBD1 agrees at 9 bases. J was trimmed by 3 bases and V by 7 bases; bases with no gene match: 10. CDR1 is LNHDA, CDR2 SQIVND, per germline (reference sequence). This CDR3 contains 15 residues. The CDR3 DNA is TGTGCCAGTACCCCTCGGGGACAGGGAAGCTACGAGCAGTACTTC. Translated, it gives CASTPRGQGSYEQYF.

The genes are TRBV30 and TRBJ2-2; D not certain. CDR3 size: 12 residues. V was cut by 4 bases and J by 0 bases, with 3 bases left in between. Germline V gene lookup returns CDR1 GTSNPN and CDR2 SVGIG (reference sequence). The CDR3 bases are TGTGCCTGGACCGCGAACACCGGGGAGCTGTTTTTT. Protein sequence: CAWTANTGELFF. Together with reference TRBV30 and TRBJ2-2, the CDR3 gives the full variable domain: SQTIHQWPATLVQPVGSPLSLECTVEGTSNPNLYWYRQAAGRGLQLLFYSVGIGQISSEVPQNLSASRPQDRQFILSSKKLLLSDSGFYLCAWTANTGELFFGEGSRLTVL.

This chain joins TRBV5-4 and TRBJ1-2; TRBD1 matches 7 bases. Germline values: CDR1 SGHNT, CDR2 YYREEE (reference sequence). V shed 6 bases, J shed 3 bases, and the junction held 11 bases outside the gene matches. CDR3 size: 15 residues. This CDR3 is CASTGDRVGDYGYTF. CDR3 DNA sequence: TGTGCCAGCACCGGAGACAGGGTGGGTGACTATGGCTACACCTTC.

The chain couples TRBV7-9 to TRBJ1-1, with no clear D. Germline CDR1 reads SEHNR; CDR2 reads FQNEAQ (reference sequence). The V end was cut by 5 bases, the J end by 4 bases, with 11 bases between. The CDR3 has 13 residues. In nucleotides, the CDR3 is TGTGCCAGCAGCACTGAGGCCACCACTGAAGCTTTCTTT. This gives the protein CASSTEATTEAFF.

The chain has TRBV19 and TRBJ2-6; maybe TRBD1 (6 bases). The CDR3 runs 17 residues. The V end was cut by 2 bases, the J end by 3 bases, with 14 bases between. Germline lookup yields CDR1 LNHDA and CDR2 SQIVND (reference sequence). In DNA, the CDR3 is TGTGCCAGTAGTATACCCGACCCAGGGGTTGGGGCCAACGTCCTGACTTTC. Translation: CASSIPDPGVGANVLTF.

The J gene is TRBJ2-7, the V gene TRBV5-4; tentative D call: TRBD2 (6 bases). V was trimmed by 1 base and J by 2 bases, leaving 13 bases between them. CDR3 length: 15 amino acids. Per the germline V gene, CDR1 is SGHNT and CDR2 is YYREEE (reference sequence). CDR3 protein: CASSLSSSVAYEQYF. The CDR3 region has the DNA TGTGCCAGCAGCTTGAGTTCTAGCGTCGCCTACGAGCAGTACTTC.

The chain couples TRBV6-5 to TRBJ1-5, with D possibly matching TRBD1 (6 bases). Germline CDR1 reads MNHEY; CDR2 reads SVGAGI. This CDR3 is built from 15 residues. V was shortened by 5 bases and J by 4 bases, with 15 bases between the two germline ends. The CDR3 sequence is CASSVDSTRNQPQHF. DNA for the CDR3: TGTGCCAGCAGTGTGGACAGTACTCGGAATCAGCCCCAGCATTTT.

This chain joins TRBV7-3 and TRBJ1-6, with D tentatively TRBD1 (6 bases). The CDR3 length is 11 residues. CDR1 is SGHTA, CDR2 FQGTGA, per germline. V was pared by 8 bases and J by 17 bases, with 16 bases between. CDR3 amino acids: CASPPPRGFHF. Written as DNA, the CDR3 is TGTGCCAGCCCACCTCCAAGGGGGTTCCACTTT.

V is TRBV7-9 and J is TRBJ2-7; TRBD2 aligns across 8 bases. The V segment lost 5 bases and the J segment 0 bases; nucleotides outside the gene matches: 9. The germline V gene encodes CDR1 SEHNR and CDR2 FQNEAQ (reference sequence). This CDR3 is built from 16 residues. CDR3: CASSPPSGRLSYEQYF. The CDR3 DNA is TGTGCCAGCAGCCCCCCTAGCGGGCGTCTCTCCTACGAGCAGTACTTC. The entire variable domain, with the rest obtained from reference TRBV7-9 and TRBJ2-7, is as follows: DTGVSQNPRHKITKRGQNVTFRCDPISEHNRLYWYRQTLGQGPEFLTYFQNEAQLEKSRLLSDRFSAERPKGSFSTLEIQRTEQGDSAMYLCASSPPSGRLSYEQYFGPGTRLTVT.

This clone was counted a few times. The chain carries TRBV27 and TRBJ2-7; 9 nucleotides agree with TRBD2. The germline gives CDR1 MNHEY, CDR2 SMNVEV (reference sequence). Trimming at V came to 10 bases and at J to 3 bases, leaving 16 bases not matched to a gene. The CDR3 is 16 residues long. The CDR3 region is CATTQVSGSVVYEQYF. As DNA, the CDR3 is TGTGCCACAACCCAGGTTAGCGGGAGTGTGGTCTACGAGCAGTACTTC.

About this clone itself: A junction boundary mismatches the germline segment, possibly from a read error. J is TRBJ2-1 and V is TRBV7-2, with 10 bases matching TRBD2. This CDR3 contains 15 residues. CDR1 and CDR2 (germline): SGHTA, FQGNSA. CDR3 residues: CASRLAGGGLGEQFF. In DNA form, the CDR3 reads TGTGCCAGCAGATTAGCGGGGGGTGGACTCGGTGAGCAGTTCTTC.

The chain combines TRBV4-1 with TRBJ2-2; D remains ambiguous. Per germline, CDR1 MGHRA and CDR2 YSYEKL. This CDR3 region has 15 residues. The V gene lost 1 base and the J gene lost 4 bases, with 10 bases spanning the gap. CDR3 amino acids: CASSQGLSSTGELFF. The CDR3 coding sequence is TGCGCCAGCAGCCAAGGACTCTCTAGCACCGGGGAGCTGTTTTTT.

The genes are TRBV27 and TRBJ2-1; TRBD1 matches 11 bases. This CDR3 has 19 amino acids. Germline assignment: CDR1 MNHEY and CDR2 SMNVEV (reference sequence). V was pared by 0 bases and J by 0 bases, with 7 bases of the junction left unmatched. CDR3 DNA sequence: TGTGCCAGCAGTTTATCGGACAGGGGGCGGATTGCCTCCTACAATGAGCAGTTCTTC. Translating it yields CASSLSDRGRIASYNEQFF.